The clone carrying this T cell receptor (beta chain) was found many times. Its specificity is not known. This sample was taken from a study of tumor and adjacent non-tumor tissue in lung cancer. Overall study results and limits: In normal lung, the top 100 clones were significantly more dominant than in tumor.

This sample's RNA came from whole unsorted tissue. The library came from three nested PCR rounds adapted from ARM-PCR protocols. TCRdb ran MiXCR on the multiplex PCR reads and lists one entry per CDR3 protein. Of some 77,000 distinct CDR3 sequences listed, less than 75% are singletons. V lost 4 bases and J 1 base, leaving 7 bases between the germline ends. Germline loops: CDR1 WNHNN, CDR2 SYGVQD (reference sequence). The CDR3 spans 13 residues. The rearrangement uses TRBV10-1 and TRBJ1-1, with D unclear. Sequenced input: lung tumor tissue. This clonotype was sampled from an older woman with non-small cell lung cancer. For the CDR3, the DNA is TGCGCCAGCAGTGTACAACCGAACACTGAAGCTTTCTTT. Amino acid sequence: CASSVQPNTEAFF.